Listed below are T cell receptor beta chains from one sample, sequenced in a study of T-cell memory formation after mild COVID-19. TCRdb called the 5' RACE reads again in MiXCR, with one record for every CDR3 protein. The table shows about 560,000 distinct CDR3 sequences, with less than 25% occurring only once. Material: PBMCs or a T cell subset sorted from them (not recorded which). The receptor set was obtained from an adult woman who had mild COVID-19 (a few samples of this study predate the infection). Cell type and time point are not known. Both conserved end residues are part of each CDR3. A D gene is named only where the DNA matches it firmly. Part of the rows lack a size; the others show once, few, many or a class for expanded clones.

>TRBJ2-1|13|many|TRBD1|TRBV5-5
CASSRDRDNEQFF
TGTGCCAGCAGCCGGGACAGGGACAATGAGCAGTTCTTC
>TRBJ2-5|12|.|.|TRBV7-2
CASSLPGTSQYF
TGTGCCAGCAGCTTACCAGGAACGTCCCAGTACTTC
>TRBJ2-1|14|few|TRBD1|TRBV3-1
CASSLNRGPSEQFF
TGTGCCAGCAGCCTTAACAGGGGGCCTAGTGAGCAGTTCTTC
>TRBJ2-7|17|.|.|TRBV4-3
CASSQEGGPFETYEQYF
TGCGCCAGCAGCCAAGAGGGTGGACCCTTCGAAACCTACGAGCAGTACTTC
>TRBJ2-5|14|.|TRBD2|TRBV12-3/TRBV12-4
CASSLGLAGPTQYF
TGTGCCAGCAGTTTGGGCCTAGCGGGTCCGACCCAGTACTTC
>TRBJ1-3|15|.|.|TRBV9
CASSVALGSGNTIYF
TGTGCCAGCAGCGTAGCTTTAGGCTCTGGAAACACCATATATTTT
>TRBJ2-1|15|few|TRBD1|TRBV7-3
CASSSRADRAGEQFF
TGTGCCAGCAGCTCCAGAGCGGACAGGGCTGGGGAGCAGTTCTTC
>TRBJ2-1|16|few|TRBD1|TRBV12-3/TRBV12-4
CASSSLGQGIYNEQFF
TGTGCCAGCAGTTCCCTTGGACAGGGGATCTACAATGAGCAGTTCTTC
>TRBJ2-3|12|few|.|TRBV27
CASSPTANTQYF
TGTGCCAGCAGCCCTACCGCAAATACGCAGTATTTT
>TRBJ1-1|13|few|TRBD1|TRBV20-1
CSAVQGASSEAFF
TGCAGTGCCGTACAGGGGGCGAGCTCTGAAGCTTTCTTT
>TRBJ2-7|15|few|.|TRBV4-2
CASSQGSDSSYEQYF
TGTGCCAGCAGCCAAGGTTCCGACAGCTCCTACGAGCAGTACTTC
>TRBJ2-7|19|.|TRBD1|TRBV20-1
CSARDQPDRGPLRPYEQYF
TGCAGTGCTAGAGATCAACCTGACAGGGGCCCCTTACGACCCTACGAGCAGTACTTC
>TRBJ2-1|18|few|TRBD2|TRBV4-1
CASSQGHLSGGPYNEQFF
TGCGCCAGCAGCCAAGGCCACCTCAGCGGGGGGCCGTACAATGAGCAGTTCTTC
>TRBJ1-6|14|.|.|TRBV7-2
CASSSRWSGSPLHF
TGTGCCAGCAGCTCCAGGTGGAGCGGTTCACCCCTCCACTTT
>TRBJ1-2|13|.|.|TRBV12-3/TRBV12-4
CASSDGQEEGYTF
TGTGCCAGCAGTGACGGACAAGAGGAGGGCTACACCTTC
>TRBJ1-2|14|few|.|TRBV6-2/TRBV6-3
CASTPPAGNYGYTF
TGTGCCAGCACCCCCCCAGCAGGGAACTATGGCTACACCTTC
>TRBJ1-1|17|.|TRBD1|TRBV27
CASSVRQGVTSYTEAFF
TGTGCCAGCAGTGTAAGGCAGGGGGTTACTAGTTACACTGAAGCTTTCTTT
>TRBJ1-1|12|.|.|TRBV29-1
CSVGRANTEAFF
TGCAGCGTTGGACGGGCAAACACTGAAGCTTTCTTT
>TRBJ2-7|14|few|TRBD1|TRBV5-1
CASSPDRAFYEQYF
TGCGCCAGCAGCCCTGACAGGGCGTTCTACGAGCAGTACTTC
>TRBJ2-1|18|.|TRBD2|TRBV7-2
CASSRRGASGTSYNEQFF
TGTGCCAGCAGCCGTAGGGGGGCTAGCGGGACTTCCTACAATGAGCAGTTCTTC
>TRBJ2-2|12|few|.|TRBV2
CASQGPPGELFF
TGTGCCAGCCAGGGGCCTCCCGGGGAGCTGTTTTTT
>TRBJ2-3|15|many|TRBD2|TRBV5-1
CASSPGLAGGDTQYF
TGTGCCAGCAGCCCGGGACTAGCGGGAGGAGATACGCAGTATTTT
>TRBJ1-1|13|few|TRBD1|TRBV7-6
CASSSRGSTEAFF
TGTGCCAGCAGCTCCAGGGGGAGCACTGAAGCTTTCTTT
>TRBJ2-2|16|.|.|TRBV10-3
CAISPNSAGASGELFF
TGTGCCATCAGCCCGAACTCCGCGGGGGCCTCCGGGGAGCTGTTTTTT
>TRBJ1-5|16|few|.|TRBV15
CATSRDRGGWNQPQHF
TGTGCCACCAGCAGAGATCGGGGAGGCTGGAATCAGCCCCAGCATTTT
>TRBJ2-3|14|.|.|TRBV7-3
CASSPTGGGDTQYF
TGTGCCAGCAGCCCCACCGGGGGCGGAGATACGCAGTATTTT
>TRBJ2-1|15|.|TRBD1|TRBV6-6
CASSKGQGPYNEQFF
TGTGCCAGCAGCAAGGGACAGGGTCCATACAATGAGCAGTTCTTC
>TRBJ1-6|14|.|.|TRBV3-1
CASRKDQYNSPLHF
TGTGCCAGCAGAAAAGACCAATATAATTCACCCCTCCACTTT
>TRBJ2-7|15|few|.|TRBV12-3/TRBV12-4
CASSLVGTFSYEQYF
TGTGCCAGCAGTTTAGTGGGGACTTTCTCCTACGAGCAGTACTTC
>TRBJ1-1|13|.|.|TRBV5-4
CASRGGWNTEAFF
TGTGCCAGCAGGGGAGGGTGGAACACTGAAGCTTTCTTT
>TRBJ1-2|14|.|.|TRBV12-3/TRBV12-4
CASSNGATTGGYTF
TGTGCCAGCAGCAACGGAGCCACTACTGGAGGCTACACCTTC
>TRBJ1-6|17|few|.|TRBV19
CASSSSDADSYNSPLHF
TGTGCCAGTAGTTCCTCGGATGCAGACTCCTATAATTCACCCCTCCACTTT
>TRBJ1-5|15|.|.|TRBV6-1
CASSDSQGINQPQHF
TGTGCCAGCAGTGACTCTCAGGGGATCAATCAGCCCCAGCATTTT
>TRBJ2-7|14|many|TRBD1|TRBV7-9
CASSLRTGMNEQYF
TGTGCCAGCAGCTTAAGGACAGGGATGAACGAGCAGTACTTC
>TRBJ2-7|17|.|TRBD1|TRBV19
CASSVGQGLTISYEQYF
TGTGCCAGTAGTGTAGGACAGGGCTTAACTATCTCCTACGAGCAGTACTTC
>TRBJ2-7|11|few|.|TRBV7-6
CASQGYGEQYF
TGTGCCAGTCAAGGATACGGCGAGCAGTACTTC
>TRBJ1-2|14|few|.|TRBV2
CASSESPPDYGYTF
TGTGCCAGCAGTGAAAGCCCTCCCGACTATGGCTACACCTTC
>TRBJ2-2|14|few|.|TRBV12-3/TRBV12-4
CASSFWDLRGELFF
TGTGCCAGCAGTTTCTGGGACCTCCGCGGGGAGCTGTTTTTT
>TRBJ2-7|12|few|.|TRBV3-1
CASSQRLSEQYF
TGTGCCAGCAGCCAAAGACTTTCCGAGCAGTACTTC
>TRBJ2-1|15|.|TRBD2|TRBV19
CASSLRTSGSNEQFF
TGTGCCAGTAGTCTCCGGACTAGCGGGAGTAATGAGCAGTTCTTC
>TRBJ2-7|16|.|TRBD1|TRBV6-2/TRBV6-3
CASSNRDSRRSYEQYF
TGTGCCAGCAGTAACAGGGACAGCCGCCGTTCCTACGAGCAGTACTTC
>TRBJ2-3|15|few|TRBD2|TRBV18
CASSPLGLSTDTQYF
TGTGCCAGCTCACCATTGGGACTAAGCACAGATACGCAGTATTTT
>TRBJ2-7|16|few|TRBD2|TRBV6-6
CATRVSGPDRGYEQYF
TGTGCCACCCGAGTTAGCGGGCCCGATCGTGGGTACGAGCAGTACTTC
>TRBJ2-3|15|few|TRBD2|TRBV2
CASRVAGIRTDTQYF
TGTGCCAGCAGGGTAGCGGGAATCCGCACAGATACGCAGTATTTT
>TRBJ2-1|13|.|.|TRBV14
CASSQDFVLEQFF
TGTGCCAGCAGCCAAGATTTTGTTCTTGAGCAGTTCTTC
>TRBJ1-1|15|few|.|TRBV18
CASSPPRQANTEAFF
TGTGCCAGCTCACCACCTCGTCAGGCGAACACTGAAGCTTTCTTT
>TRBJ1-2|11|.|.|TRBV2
CASRFMDGYTF
TGTGCCAGCAGGTTTATGGATGGCTACACCTTC
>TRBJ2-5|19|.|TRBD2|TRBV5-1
CASSYWGLAGGPRGETQYF
TGCGCCAGCAGTTATTGGGGACTAGCGGGAGGGCCGCGAGGAGAGACCCAGTACTTC
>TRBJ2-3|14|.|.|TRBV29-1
CSTEVRTHTDTQYF
TGCAGCACTGAAGTACGGACCCACACAGATACGCAGTATTTT
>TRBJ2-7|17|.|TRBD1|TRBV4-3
CASSPKDPGTGGDEQYF
TGCGCCAGCAGCCCGAAGGATCCCGGGACAGGGGGGGACGAGCAGTACTTC
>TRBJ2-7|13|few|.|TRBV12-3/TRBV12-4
CASSFGGPYEQYF
TGTGCCAGCAGTTTCGGGGGGCCCTACGAGCAGTACTTC
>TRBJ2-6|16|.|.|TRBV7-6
CASSPRSRSGANVLTF
TGTGCCAGCAGCCCCCGATCCCGGTCTGGGGCCAACGTCCTGACTTTC
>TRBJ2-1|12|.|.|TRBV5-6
CASSLDWGEKFF
TGTGCCAGCAGCTTGGATTGGGGAGAAAAGTTCTTC
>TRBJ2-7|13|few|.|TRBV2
CASTDGESYEQYF
TGTGCCAGCACCGACGGGGAATCCTACGAGCAGTACTTC
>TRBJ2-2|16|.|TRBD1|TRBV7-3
CASSSRTGWNTGELFF
TGTGCCAGCAGCTCCCGGACAGGATGGAACACCGGGGAGCTGTTTTTT
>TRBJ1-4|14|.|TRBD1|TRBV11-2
CASEKGAGNEKLFF
TGTGCCAGCGAGAAGGGGGCAGGAAATGAAAAACTGTTTTTT
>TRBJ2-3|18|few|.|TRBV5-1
CASSLVEISDSSTDTQYF
TGCGCCAGCAGCTTGGTGGAAATCAGCGACTCTAGCACAGATACGCAGTATTTT